Listed here are 2 T cell receptor beta chains from one sample, sequenced in a study of human T cells and chemical hapten exposure. From the RACE reads, TCRdb called clonotypes with MiXCR, one entry per CDR3 protein. The sample lists about 99,000 distinct CDR3 sequences; approximately 13% were seen once. This sample's time point: patch test 1, 2 weeks after DPC sensitization. The treatment denotes: therapeutic diphenylcyclopropenone sensitization with weekly scalp DPC. Source: whole blood, taken in connection with sensitization to the hapten diphenylcyclopropenone (DPC). The receptors were gathered from a middle-aged woman with alopecia areata. Some clones in this sample may be carry-over from other donors' samples.

The rearrangement joins TRBV29-1 to TRBJ1-2; 7 nucleotides match TRBD1. CDR3 length equals 12 residues. Germline assignment: CDR1 SQVTM and CDR2 ANQGSEA. With 7 bases clipped from V and 7 bases from J, the junction kept 9 bases outside the gene matches. CDR3 residues: CSGDSLTSGYTF. As DNA, the CDR3 is TGCAGCGGGGACAGCCTAACCTCTGGCTACACCTTC.

This clonotype appeared a few times. The chain is built from TRBV29-1 and TRBJ2-3; TRBD1 might be the D (6 bases). The CDR3 contains 14 residues. Germline CDR1 SQVTM, CDR2 ANQGSEA. V was shortened by 6 bases and J by 1 base, with 14 bases between the two germline ends. Here the CDR3 DNA reads TGCAGCGTCCGGAGGCAGGGGCGCACAGATACGCAGTATTTT. Translated, it gives CSVRRQGRTDTQYF.